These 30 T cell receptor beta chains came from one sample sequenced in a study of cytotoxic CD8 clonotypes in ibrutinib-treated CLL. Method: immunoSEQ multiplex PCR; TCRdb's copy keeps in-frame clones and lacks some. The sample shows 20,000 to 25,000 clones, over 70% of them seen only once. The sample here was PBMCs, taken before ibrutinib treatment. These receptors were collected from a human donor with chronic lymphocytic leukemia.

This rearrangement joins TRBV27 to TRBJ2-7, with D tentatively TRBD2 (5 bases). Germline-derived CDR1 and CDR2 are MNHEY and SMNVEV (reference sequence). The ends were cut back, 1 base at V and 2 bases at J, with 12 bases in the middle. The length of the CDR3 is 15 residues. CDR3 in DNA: TGTGCCAGCAGTTTATATGCAGGAGGTCCCTACGAGCAGTACTTC. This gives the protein CASSLYAGGPYEQYF.

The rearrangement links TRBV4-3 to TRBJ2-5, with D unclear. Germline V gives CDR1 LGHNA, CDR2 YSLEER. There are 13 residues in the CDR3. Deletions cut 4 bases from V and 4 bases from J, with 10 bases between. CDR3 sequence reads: CASSPRRSETQYF. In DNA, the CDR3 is TGCGCCAGCAGCCCCCGGCGGTCAGAGACCCAGTACTTC.

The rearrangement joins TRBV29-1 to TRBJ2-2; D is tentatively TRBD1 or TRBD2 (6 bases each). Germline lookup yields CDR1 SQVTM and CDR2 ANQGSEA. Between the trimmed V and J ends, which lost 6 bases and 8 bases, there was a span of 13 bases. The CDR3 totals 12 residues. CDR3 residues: CSVGGGSGELFF. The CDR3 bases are TGCAGCGTCGGAGGGGGGTCGGGGGAGCTGTTTTTT.

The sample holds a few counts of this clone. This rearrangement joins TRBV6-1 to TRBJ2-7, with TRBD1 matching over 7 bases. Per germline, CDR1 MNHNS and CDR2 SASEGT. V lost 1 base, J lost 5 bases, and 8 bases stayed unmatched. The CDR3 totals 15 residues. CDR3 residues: CASSEVLRTGNEQYF. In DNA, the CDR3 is TGTGCCAGCAGTGAAGTTTTGAGGACAGGCAACGAGCAGTACTTC.

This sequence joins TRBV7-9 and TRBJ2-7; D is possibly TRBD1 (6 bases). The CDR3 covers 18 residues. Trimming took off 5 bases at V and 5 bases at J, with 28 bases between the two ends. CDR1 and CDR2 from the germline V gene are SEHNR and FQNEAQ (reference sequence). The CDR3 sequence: CASSPPILGVTGLHEQYF. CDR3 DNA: TGTGCCAGCAGCCCCCCAATTCTCGGTGTGACAGGTCTACACGAGCAGTACTTC.

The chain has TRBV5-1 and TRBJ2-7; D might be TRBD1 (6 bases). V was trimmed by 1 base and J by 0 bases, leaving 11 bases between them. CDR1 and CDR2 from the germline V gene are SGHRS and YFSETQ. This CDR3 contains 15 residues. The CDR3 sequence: CASSLLGQTSYEQYF. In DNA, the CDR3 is TGCGCCAGCAGCTTGCTAGGACAGACCTCCTACGAGCAGTACTTC.

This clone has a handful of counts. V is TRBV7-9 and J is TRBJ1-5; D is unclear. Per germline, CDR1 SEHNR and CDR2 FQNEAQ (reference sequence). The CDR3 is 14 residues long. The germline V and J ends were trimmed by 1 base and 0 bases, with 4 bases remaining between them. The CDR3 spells CASSLEGSNQPQHF. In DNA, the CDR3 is TGTGCCAGCAGCTTAGAGGGTAGCAATCAGCCCCAGCATTTT. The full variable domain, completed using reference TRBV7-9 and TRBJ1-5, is DTGVSQNPRHKITKRGQNVTFRCDPISEHNRLYWYRQTLGQGPEFLTYFQNEAQLEKSRLLSDRFSAERPKGSFSTLEIQRTEQGDSAMYLCASSLEGSNQPQHFGDGTRLSIL.

The CDR3 region has the DNA TGTGCAAGTCGCTTAGCGTCGAGCGGGAAGTACGAGCAGTACTTC. It encodes CASRLASSGKYEQYF. The chain couples TRBV12-2 to TRBJ2-7; the table's D call TRBD2 went unverified against the DNA. TRBV12-2 is an annotated pseudogene. The CDR3 contains 15 residues.

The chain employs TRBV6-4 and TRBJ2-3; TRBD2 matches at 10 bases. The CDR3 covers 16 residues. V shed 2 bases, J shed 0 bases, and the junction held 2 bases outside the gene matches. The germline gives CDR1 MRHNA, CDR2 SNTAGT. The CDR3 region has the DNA TGTGCCAGCAGTGACGGACTAGCGGATAGCACAGATACGCAGTATTTT. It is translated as CASSDGLADSTDTQYF.

CDR3 nucleotide sequence: TGCAGCGTTCCACGGGGGGCAAACTCCGAGACCCAGTACTTC. Translated: CSVPRGANSETQYF. The chain couples TRBV29-1 to TRBJ2-5; TRBD2 might be the D (7 bases). The CDR3 length is 14 residues. V was clipped by 5 bases and J by 5 bases, with 18 bases between them. Germline CDR1 reads SQVTM; CDR2 reads ANQGSEA. Drawing the rest from reference TRBV29-1 and TRBJ2-5, the complete variable domain is SAVISQKPSRDICQRGTSLTIQCQVDSQVTMMFWYRQQPGQSLTLIATANQGSEATYESGFVIDKFPISRPNLTFSTLTVSNMSPEDSSIYLCSVPRGANSETQYFGPGTRLLVL.

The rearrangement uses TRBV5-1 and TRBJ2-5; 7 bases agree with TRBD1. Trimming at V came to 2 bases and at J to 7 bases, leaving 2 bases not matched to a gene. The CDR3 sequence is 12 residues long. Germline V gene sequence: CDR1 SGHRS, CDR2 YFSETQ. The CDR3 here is CASSFDRATQYF. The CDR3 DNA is TGCGCCAGCAGCTTTGACAGGGCGACCCAGTACTTC.

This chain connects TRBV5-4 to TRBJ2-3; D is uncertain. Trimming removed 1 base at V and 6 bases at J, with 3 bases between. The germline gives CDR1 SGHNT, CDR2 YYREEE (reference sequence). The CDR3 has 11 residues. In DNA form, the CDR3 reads TGTGCCAGCAGCTTGAAGGATACGCAGTATTTT. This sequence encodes CASSLKDTQYF.

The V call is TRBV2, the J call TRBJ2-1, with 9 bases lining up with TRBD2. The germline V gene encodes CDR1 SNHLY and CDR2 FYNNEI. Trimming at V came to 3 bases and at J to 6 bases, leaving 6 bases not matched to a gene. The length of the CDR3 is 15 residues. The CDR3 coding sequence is TGTGCCAGCAGTGAGGTAGCGGGAGTCTTCAATGAGCAGTTCTTC. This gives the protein CASSEVAGVFNEQFF.

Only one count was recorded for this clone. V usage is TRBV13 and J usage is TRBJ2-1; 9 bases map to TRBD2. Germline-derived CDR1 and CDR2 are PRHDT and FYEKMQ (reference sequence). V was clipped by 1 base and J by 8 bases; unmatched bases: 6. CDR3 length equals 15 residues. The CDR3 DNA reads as TGTGCCAGCAGCTTAGAGGGACTAGCCTTGGATGAGCAGTTCTTC. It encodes CASSLEGLALDEQFF.

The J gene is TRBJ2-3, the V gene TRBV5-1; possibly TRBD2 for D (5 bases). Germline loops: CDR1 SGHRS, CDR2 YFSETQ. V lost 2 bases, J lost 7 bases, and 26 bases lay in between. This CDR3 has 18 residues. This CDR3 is CASSFTPPVGETSNTQYF. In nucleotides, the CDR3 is TGCGCCAGCAGCTTTACCCCTCCGGTGGGAGAGACCTCGAATACGCAGTATTTT.

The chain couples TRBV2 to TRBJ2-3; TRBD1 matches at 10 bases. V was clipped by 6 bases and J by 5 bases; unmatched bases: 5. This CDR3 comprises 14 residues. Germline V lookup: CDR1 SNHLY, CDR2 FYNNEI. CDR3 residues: CASRLGQGLDTQYF. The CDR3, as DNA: TGTGCCAGCAGGTTGGGACAGGGGTTAGATACGCAGTATTTT.

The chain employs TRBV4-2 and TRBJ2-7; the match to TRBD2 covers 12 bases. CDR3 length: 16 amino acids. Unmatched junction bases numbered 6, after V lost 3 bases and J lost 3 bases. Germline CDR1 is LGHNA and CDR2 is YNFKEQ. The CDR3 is CASSQTSGSLYYEQYF. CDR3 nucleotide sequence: TGTGCCAGCAGCCAGACTAGCGGGAGTTTGTACTACGAGCAGTACTTC.

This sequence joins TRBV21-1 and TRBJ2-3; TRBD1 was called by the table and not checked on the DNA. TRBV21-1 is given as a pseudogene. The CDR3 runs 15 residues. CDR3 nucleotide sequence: TGTGCCAGCAGCATACAGGGGCCAACCACAGATACGCAGTATTTT. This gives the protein CASSIQGPTTDTQYF.

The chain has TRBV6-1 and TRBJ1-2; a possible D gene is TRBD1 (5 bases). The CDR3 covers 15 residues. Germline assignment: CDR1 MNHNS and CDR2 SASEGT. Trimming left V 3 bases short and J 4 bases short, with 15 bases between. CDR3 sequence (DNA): TGTGCCAGCAGTGACCACAGGCCAAGTAGCTATGGCTACACCTTC. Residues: CASSDHRPSSYGYTF.

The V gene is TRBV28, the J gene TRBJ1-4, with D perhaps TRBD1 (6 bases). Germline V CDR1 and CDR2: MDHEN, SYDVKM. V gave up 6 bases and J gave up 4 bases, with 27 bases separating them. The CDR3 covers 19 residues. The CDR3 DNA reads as TGTGCCAGCAGCCTTACCACAGGGTTTCTCATTAGGGGTAATGAAAAACTGTTTTTT. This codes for CASSLTTGFLIRGNEKLFF.

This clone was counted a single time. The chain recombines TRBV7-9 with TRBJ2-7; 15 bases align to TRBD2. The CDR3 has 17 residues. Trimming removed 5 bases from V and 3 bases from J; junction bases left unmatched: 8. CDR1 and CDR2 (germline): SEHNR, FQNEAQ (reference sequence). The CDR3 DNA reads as TGTGCCAGCAGCCCTGGACTAGCGGGAGGGAGGTTCTACGAGCAGTACTTC. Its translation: CASSPGLAGGRFYEQYF.

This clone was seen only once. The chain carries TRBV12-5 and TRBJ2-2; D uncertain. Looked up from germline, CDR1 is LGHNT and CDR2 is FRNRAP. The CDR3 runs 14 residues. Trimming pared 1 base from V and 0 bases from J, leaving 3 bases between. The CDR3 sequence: CASGLATNTGELFF. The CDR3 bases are TGTGCTAGTGGTTTGGCGACGAACACCGGGGAGCTGTTTTTT.

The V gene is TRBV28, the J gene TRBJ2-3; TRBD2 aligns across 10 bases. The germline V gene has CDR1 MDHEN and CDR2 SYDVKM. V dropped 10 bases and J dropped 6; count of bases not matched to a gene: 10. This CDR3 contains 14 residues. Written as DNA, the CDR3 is TGTGCCATCCAGACTAGCGGGTTCTCTGATACGCAGTATTTT. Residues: CAIQTSGFSDTQYF.

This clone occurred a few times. The CDR3 bases are TGTGCCAGCAGCTTAACCCCGCCGACTAGCGGGCGTGCCTACGAGCAGTACTTC. Translation: CASSLTPPTSGRAYEQYF. This chain connects TRBV11-2 to TRBJ2-7; 10 bases fit TRBD2. The CDR3 is 18 residues long. From germline, CDR1 is SGHAT and CDR2 FQNNGV. V dropped 2 bases and J dropped 2; count of bases not matched to a gene: 12.

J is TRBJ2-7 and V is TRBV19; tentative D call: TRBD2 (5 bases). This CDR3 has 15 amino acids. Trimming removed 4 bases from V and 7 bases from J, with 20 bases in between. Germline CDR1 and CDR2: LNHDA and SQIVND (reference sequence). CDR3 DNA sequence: TGTGCCAGTAGTAAGCAGGCCGAGGGCGGTCTGGAGCAGTACTTC. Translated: CASSKQAEGGLEQYF.

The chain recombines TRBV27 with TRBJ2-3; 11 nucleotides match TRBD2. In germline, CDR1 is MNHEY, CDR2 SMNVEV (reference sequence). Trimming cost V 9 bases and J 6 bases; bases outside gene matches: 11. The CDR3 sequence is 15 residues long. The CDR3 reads CASFLLAGGPDTQYF. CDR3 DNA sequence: TGTGCCAGTTTTCTCTTAGCGGGAGGGCCGGATACGCAGTATTTT.

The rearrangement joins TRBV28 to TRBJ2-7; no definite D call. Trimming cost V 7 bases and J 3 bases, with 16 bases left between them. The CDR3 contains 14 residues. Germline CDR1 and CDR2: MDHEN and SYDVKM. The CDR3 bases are TGTGCCAGCACCCCATCCGGCTGGAGCTACGAGCAGTACTTC. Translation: CASTPSGWSYEQYF.

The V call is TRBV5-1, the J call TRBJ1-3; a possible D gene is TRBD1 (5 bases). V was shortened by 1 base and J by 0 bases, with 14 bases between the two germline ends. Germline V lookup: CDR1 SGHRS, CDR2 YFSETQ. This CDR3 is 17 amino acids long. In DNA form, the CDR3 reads TGCGCCAGCAGCTTGCGAGGGACCGAGAGCTCTGGAAACACCATATATTTT. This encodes CASSLRGTESSGNTIYF.

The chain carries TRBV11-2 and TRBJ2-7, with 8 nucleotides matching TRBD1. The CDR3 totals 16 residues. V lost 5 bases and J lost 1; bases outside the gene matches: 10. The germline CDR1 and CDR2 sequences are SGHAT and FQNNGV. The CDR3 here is CASSARQGHLSYEQYF. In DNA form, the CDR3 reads TGTGCCAGCAGCGCGAGACAGGGGCACCTATCCTACGAGCAGTACTTC.

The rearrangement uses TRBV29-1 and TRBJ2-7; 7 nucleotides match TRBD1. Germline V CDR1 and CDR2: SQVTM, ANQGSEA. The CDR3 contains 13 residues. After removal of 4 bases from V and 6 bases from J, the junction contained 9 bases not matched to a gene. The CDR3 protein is CSVVPGQKTEQYF. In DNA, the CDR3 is TGCAGCGTTGTTCCGGGACAGAAGACCGAGCAGTACTTC.